This TCR beta chain is from a study of shared clonotypes between healthy human individuals. Study observations and caveats: Genetic and exposure-history diversity was limited by the small donor number.

CDR1 is SEHNR and CDR2 is FQNEAQ in the germline V gene (reference sequence). Trimming stripped 2 bases from V and 0 bases from J, with 12 bases between. CDR3 length: 16 residues. This clone was recorded once. The antigen is undetermined. There were only Caucasian adults among the donors, and all lived in Nashville, Tennessee. Unsorted PBMC replicate PCRs drew on 300 ng DNA, representing tens of thousands of T cell genomes. What was sequenced on ten immunoSEQ deep assay plates was unsorted PBMC DNA. Libraries were prepared by immunoSEQ multiplex PCR; TCRdb keeps only in-frame clonotypes and omits some of them. The table records some 490,000 clones, 81% of them present only once.

This chain connects TRBV7-9 to TRBJ2-3; D is unresolved. Sample: PBMCs. The source of this sequence is a woman aged 40-49 years in good health. Some clones in this sample may be carry-over from other donors' samples. CDR3 amino acids: CASSLRAMGSTDTQYF. The CDR3, as DNA: TGTGCCAGCAGCTTAAGGGCCATGGGAAGCACAGATACGCAGTATTTT.